This T cell receptor (beta chain) is drawn from a study of PD-L1 blockade in urothelial cancer. As for the study in general: Atezolizumab therapy began for patients in the mid-2010s, dosed at 1,200 mg intravenously every 3 weeks. Blood-derived samples held a median approximately 150,000 T cells. Study-level points and caveats: Below-median blood TCR clonality before treatment forecast better survival.

Time point indicated: peripheral blood 6 weeks after treatment start. The method was immunoSEQ multiplex PCR; TCRdb's version includes in-frame clones alone and lacks a portion of them. The top ten clones hold roughly 0.8% of a sample with tens of thousands of clones, 85% to 95% of them seen once. The CDR3 is made up of 12 amino acids. Trimming took off 2 bases at V and 1 base at J, with 2 bases between the two ends. Germline V CDR1 and CDR2: MDHEN, SYDVKM. With respect to this clone: Its cognate antigen is unknown.

This chain links TRBV28 with TRBJ1-1; D unclear. The clonotype was recovered from a woman over 75 with urothelial cancer. This material consisted of PBMCs, taken around atezolizumab (anti-PD-L1) treatment. The CDR3 is CASSLQNTEAFF. The CDR3 bases are TGTGCCAGCAGTTTACAGAACACTGAAGCTTTCTTT.